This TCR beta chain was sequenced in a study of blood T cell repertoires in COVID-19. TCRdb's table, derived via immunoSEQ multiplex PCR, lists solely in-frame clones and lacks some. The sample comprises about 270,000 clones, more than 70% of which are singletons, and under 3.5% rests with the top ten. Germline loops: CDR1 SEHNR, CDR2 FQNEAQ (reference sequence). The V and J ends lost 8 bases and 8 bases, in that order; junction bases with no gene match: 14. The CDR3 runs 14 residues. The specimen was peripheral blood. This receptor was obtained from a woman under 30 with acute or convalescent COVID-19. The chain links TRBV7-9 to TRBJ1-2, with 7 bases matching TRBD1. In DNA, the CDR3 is TGTGCCAGCCGGATTTCGACAGGGCCGGCGGGCTACACCTTC. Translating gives CASRISTGPAGYTF.